This T cell receptor beta chain was obtained from a study of OX40 agonist ivuxolimab in advanced cancers. This CDR3 is built from 13 residues. Germline-derived CDR1 and CDR2 are SEHNR and FQNEAQ (reference sequence). V was cut by 5 bases and J by 0 bases, with 5 bases left in between. Profiling relied on immunoSEQ multiplex PCR, and the TCRdb table lists in-frame clones only, not all of them. The profile covers approximately 82,000 clones, with more than 70% appearing a single time and 9% to 10% taken by the ten largest. The sequences come from CD4+ or CD8+ T cells sorted from blood, collected in a trial of the OX40 agonist ivuxolimab. The J gene is TRBJ1-5, the V gene TRBV7-9; no definite D call. The sequence derives from an adult with an advanced solid tumor such as melanoma, head and neck, liver or kidney cancer. DNA for the CDR3: TGTGCCAGCAGCAAGGGTAGCAATCAGCCCCAGCATTTT. Its protein is CASSKGSNQPQHF.